This is a list of T cell receptor beta chains from one sample in a study of shared clonotypes between healthy human individuals. Sequencing used immunoSEQ multiplex PCR; TCRdb keeps in-frame clones, though not all of them. The sample has 700,000 or so clones; roughly 78% are singletons. The sample consisted of memory CD4+ T cells sorted from blood. All receptors derive from a woman aged 30 to 39 in good health. The CDR3 runs from the conserved cysteine through the conserved F or W. D genes are given only for firm matches. A clone size is listed for some rows: how often the clone was seen (once, few, many), or a class if it is expanded.

>TRBD1|-|TRBJ2-2|TRBV19
TGTGCCAGTAGTAGTACAGGGGGCTATTTCACCGGGGAGCTGTTTTTT
CASSSTGGYFTGELFF
>-|-|TRBJ1-2|TRBV7-9
TGTGCCAGCAGTTCAGGGTTCTATGGCTACACCTTC
CASSSGFYGYTF
>-|-|TRBJ1-1|TRBV5-6
TGTGCCAGCAGTTCTTTATCCCGACAGGTTGAAGCTTTCTTT
CASSSLSRQVEAFF
>-|-|TRBJ1-1|TRBV5-1
TGCGCCAGCAGCTTGGATCCTCCGGGGACTGAAGCTTTCTTT
CASSLDPPGTEAFF
>TRBD2|once|TRBJ2-7|TRBV28
TGTGCCAGCAGCTCGCCGGGACTAGCTGACGAGCAGTACTTC
CASSSPGLADEQYF
>-|-|TRBJ2-3|TRBV29-1
TGCAGCGTTGAAACGGGAGTGGGAGCAGATACGCAGTATTTT
CSVETGVGADTQYF
>TRBD2|-|TRBJ2-5|TRBV5-1
TGCGCCAGCAACCCAGGAATGACTAGCGGGAGAGGAGAGACCCAGTACTTC
CASNPGMTSGRGETQYF
>-|-|TRBJ2-2|TRBV9
TGTGCCAGCAGCCCGAGCAATCCCCGGAACACCGGGGAGCTGTTTTTT
CASSPSNPRNTGELFF
>TRBD2|-|TRBJ2-7|TRBV27
TGTGCCAGCAGTACAAAAGACCCGGGACTAGGACTCGAGCAGTACTTC
CASSTKDPGLGLEQYF
>-|-|TRBJ2-2|TRBV27
TGTGCCAGCAGTTTTACAGGGAACACCGGGGAGCTGTTTTTT
CASSFTGNTGELFF
>-|-|TRBJ1-3|TRBV7-9
TGTGCCAGCAGCTTAGTGGGAAACACCATATATTTT
CASSLVGNTIYF
>TRBD2|few|TRBJ2-7|TRBV28
TGTGCCACCACCCTAGCGGACTTCTACGAGCAGTACTTC
CATTLADFYEQYF
>TRBD1|once|TRBJ2-4|TRBV5-4
TGTGCCAGCAGCTTTCCAGGACAGGGGAACATTCAGTACTTC
CASSFPGQGNIQYF
>-|few|TRBJ1-4|TRBV28
TGTGCCAGCAGTTTACCGGTTGGGAAACTGTTTTTT
CASSLPVGKLFF
>TRBD1|-|TRBJ2-3|TRBV14
TGTGCCAGCAGCTCCGGACAGGTAGCCGATACGCAGTATTTT
CASSSGQVADTQYF
>-|-|TRBJ1-2|TRBV19
TGTGCCAGTAGGTCGACAGGCCCTTTTGGCTACACCTTC
CASRSTGPFGYTF
>-|-|TRBJ2-7|TRBV4-2
TGTGCCAGCAGCCAAGAGGGGTACGAGCAGTACTTC
CASSQEGYEQYF
>-|-|TRBJ2-3|TRBV29-1
TGCAGCGTTGAAGAAGGCAGGGGAGTCCCAGATACGCAGTATTTT
CSVEEGRGVPDTQYF
>TRBD1|few|TRBJ1-2|TRBV27
TGTGCCAGCAGCCTCGGACAGGGAATCGGCTACACCTTC
CASSLGQGIGYTF
>-|few|TRBJ1-1|TRBV19
TGTGCCAGTAGTCAACGGACGGAGAACACTGAAGCTTTCTTT
CASSQRTENTEAFF
>-|many|TRBJ2-5|TRBV5-1
TGCGCCAGCAGCCCCGGACGGGAGCAGTACTTC
CASSPGREQYF
>-|-|TRBJ1-1|TRBV10-3
TGTGCCATCAGTGAGTCGGTGGGGGACACTGAAGCTTTCTTT
CAISESVGDTEAFF
>TRBD1|-|TRBJ2-7|TRBV28
TGTGCCAGCAGGGGTACAGGGGGATACGAGCAGTACTTC
CASRGTGGYEQYF
>TRBD2|-|TRBJ2-1|TRBV4-1
TGCGCCAGCAGCCGAACCCGACTAGCGGCGGGGAACAATGAGCAGTTCTTC
CASSRTRLAAGNNEQFF
>-|-|TRBJ1-1|TRBV5-4
TGTGCCAGCAGGCAAGGACCCCTTGAAGAAGCTTTCTTT
CASRQGPLEEAFF
>-|-|TRBJ2-6|TRBV5-4
TGTGCCAGCAGCTTCGGGAGCTCTGGGGCCAACGTCCTGACTTTC
CASSFGSSGANVLTF
>-|-|TRBJ1-1|TRBV18
TGTGCCAGCTCATCCTCAGGGGTTGACACTGAAGCTTTCTTT
CASSSSGVDTEAFF
>-|-|TRBJ2-5|TRBV19
TGTGCCAGTAGTCCCACCCGGAGGGGCCAAGAGACCCAGTACTTC
CASSPTRRGQETQYF
>-|few|TRBJ2-3|TRBV2
TGTGCCAGCATCGTTTCGGGACTGTGGGGGGTGCCAGATACGCAGTATTTT
CASIVSGLWGVPDTQYF
>-|few|TRBJ2-7|TRBV10-3
TGTGCCACGACGCTACCCGACTACGAGCAGTACTTC
CATTLPDYEQYF
>-|-|TRBJ2-7|TRBV7-8
TGTGCCAGCAGCTTTAGAGGGCCGACCTACGAGCAGTACTTC
CASSFRGPTYEQYF
>-|few|TRBJ2-6|TRBV10-2
TGCGCCACCTCCCCGGACGCCGGCGGGTTTGGTGGGGCCAACGTCCTGACTTTC
CATSPDAGGFGGANVLTF
>-|-|TRBJ2-1|TRBV5-6
TGTGCCAGCAGCGCATCGAGTGGGCAGTTCTTC
CASSASSGQFF
>TRBD1|many|TRBJ2-7|TRBV7-2
TGTGCCAGCAGCACACGACAGGGGCCCTACGAGCAGTACTTC
CASSTRQGPYEQYF
>-|-|TRBJ2-7|TRBV5-1
TGCGCCAGCAGCCCGGGGGCCCCCGCTGGGTCCTACGAGCAGTACTTC
CASSPGAPAGSYEQYF
>TRBD2|-|TRBJ2-7|TRBV13
TGTGCCAGCAGCACTCTCCCTAGCGGGAGGCCCCCCTACGAGCAGTACTTC
CASSTLPSGRPPYEQYF
>-|-|TRBJ2-7|TRBV7-2
TGTGCCAGCAGCTTAACGACGGGACTCCCGCACGAGCAGTACTTC
CASSLTTGLPHEQYF
>-|once|TRBJ1-1|TRBV6-1
TGTGCCAGCAGTGCCCGACATGGGGGGGGCACTGAAGCTTTCTTT
CASSARHGGGTEAFF
>-|-|TRBJ1-5|TRBV19
TGTGCCAGTAGTATTGAGGGTGTTCAGCCCCAGCATTTT
CASSIEGVQPQHF
>-|-|TRBJ2-5|TRBV11-1
TGTGCCAGCGGGGAGCAGGGTTTGGAGACCCAGTACTTC
CASGEQGLETQYF
>TRBD1|-|TRBJ1-2|TRBV29-1
TGCAGCGTACCGGGACAGGGAAACTATGGCTACACCTTC
CSVPGQGNYGYTF
>-|-|TRBJ1-1|TRBV7-2
TGTGCCAGCAGCTTAAACCCGGGAGGGAACACTGAAGCTTTCTTT
CASSLNPGGNTEAFF
>-|few|TRBJ2-2|TRBV18
TGTGCCAGCTCACCCCGGGCGAACACCGGGGAGCTGTTTTTT
CASSPRANTGELFF
>-|-|TRBJ1-5|TRBV20-1
TGCAGTGCTAGTACGGGTCAGCCCCAGCATTTT
CSASTGQPQHF
>TRBD2|-|TRBJ2-7|TRBV7-9
TGTGCCAGCAGCTTAGCGCAGTCTAGCGGGATGAGCTCCTACGAGCAGTACTTC
CASSLAQSSGMSSYEQYF
>TRBD1|-|TRBJ2-3|TRBV5-1
TGCGCCAGCATCTGGGACAGCCCCAGGTCGGGTACGCAGTATTTT
CASIWDSPRSGTQYF
>-|-|TRBJ1-2|TRBV5-4
TGTGCCAGCAGCGCCAATGATGGACACTCCTATGGCTACACCTTC
CASSANDGHSYGYTF
>-|-|TRBJ2-6|TRBV19
TGTGCCAGTAGCTATACCGGGGCCAACGTCCTGACTTTC
CASSYTGANVLTF
>TRBD2|-|TRBJ2-1|TRBV6-6
TGTGCCAGCGGCTGGGACTACCCCTACAATGAGCAGTTCTTC
CASGWDYPYNEQFF